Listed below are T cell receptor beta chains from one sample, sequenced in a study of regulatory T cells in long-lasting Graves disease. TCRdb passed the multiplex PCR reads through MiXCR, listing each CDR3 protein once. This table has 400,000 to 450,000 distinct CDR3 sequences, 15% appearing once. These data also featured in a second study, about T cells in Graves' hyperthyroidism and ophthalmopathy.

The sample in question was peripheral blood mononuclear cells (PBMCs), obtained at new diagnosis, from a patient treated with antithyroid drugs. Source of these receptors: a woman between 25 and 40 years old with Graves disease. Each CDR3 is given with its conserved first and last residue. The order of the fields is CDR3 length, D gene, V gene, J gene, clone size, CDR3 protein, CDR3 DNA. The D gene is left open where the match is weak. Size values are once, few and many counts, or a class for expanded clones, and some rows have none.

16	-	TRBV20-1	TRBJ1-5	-	CSAREQLRSGNQPQHF	TGCAGTGCTAGAGAACAGCTCAGGAGTGGCAATCAGCCCCAGCATTTT
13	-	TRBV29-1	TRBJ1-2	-	CSGGAGLGYGYTF	TGCAGCGGGGGGGCAGGTCTAGGGTATGGCTACACCTTC
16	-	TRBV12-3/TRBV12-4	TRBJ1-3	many	CASSLKQKSSGNTIYF	TGTGCCAGCAGTTTAAAGCAGAAGAGCTCTGGAAACACCATATATTTT
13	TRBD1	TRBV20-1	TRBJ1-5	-	CSAREDRVQPQHF	TGCAGTGCTAGAGAGGACAGGGTTCAGCCCCAGCATTTT
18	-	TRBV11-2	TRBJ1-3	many	CASSPTLYGASSGNTIYF	TGTGCCAGCAGCCCCACCTTGTATGGGGCAAGCTCTGGAAACACCATATATTTT
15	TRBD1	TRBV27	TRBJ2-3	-	CASATGTGFTDTQYF	TGTGCCAGCGCCACCGGGACAGGGTTCACAGATACGCAGTATTTT
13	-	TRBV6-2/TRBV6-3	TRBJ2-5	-	CASNHGGGETQYF	TGTGCCAGCAACCACGGAGGGGGAGAGACCCAGTACTTC
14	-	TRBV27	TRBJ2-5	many	CASSGDRLGETQYF	TGTGCCAGCAGTGGGGACCGCCTCGGGGAGACCCAGTACTTC
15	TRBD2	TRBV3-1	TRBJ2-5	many	CASSQLAGVRETQYF	TGTGCCAGCAGCCAACTAGCGGGAGTCCGGGAGACCCAGTACTTC
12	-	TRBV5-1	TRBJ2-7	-	CASSASDWEQYF	TGCGCCAGCAGCGCGTCGGATTGGGAGCAGTACTTC
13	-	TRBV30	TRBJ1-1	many	CAWIRQRNTEAFF	TGTGCCTGGATCCGACAGAGGAACACTGAAGCTTTCTTT
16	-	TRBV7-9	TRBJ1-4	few	CASSLIGAGAGEKLFF	TGTGCCAGCAGCTTAATCGGTGCAGGGGCGGGGGAAAAACTGTTTTTT
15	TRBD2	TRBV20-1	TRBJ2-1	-	CSAETSGSSYNEQFF	TGCAGTGCTGAGACTAGCGGGAGTTCCTACAATGAGCAGTTCTTC
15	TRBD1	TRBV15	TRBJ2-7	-	CATSRDRHPSYEQYF	TGTGCCACCAGCAGGGACAGGCATCCCTCCTACGAGCAGTACTTC
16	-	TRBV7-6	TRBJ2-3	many	CASSLDRGGSTDTQYF	TGTGCCAGCAGCTTAGATCGAGGGGGTAGCACAGATACGCAGTATTTT
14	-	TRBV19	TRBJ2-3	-	CASSIMGSEDTQYF	TGTGCCAGTAGTATCATGGGAAGTGAGGATACGCAGTATTTT
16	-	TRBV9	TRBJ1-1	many	CASSVEAETVGTEAFF	TGTGCCAGCAGCGTGGAAGCGGAGACGGTTGGCACTGAAGCTTTCTTT
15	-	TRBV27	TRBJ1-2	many	CASSLSGLSYYGYTF	TGTGCCAGCAGTTTATCGGGACTCTCCTACTATGGCTACACCTTC
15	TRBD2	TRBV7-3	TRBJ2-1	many	CASSSGGRWLDEQFF	TGTGCCAGCAGCTCGGGCGGGAGATGGTTGGATGAGCAGTTCTTC
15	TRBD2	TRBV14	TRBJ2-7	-	CASSQLRQRESEQYF	TGTGCCAGCAGCCAATTAAGACAGCGGGAGAGCGAGCAGTACTTC
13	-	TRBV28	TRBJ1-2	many	CASSLSGIYGYTF	TGTGCCAGCAGTTTATCTGGGATCTATGGCTACACCTTC
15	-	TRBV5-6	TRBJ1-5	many	CASSFSTGRNQPQHF	TGTGCCAGCAGCTTTTCCACCGGCCGAAATCAGCCCCAGCATTTT
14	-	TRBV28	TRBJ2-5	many	CASTPLAGEETQYF	TGTGCCAGCACCCCTTTAGCAGGGGAAGAGACCCAGTACTTC
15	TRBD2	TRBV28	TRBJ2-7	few	CASSLEREGLHEQYF	TGTGCCAGCAGTTTGGAGCGGGAGGGCCTTCACGAGCAGTACTTC
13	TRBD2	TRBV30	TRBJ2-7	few	CAWSGGVSYEQYF	TGTGCCTGGAGCGGGGGGGTCTCCTACGAGCAGTACTTC
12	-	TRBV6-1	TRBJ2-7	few	CASRGVQYEQYF	TGTGCCAGCAGAGGAGTCCAGTACGAGCAGTACTTC
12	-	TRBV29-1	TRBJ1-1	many	CSVGQMNTEAFF	TGCAGCGTGGGACAAATGAACACTGAAGCTTTCTTT
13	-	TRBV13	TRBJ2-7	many	CASKQASSYEQYF	TGTGCCAGCAAGCAGGCCAGCTCCTACGAGCAGTACTTC
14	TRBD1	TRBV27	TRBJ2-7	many	CASSFDRETYEQYF	TGTGCCAGCAGTTTCGACAGGGAGACCTACGAGCAGTACTTC
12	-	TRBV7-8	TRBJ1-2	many	CASSLDYYGYTF	TGTGCCAGCAGCTTAGACTATTATGGCTACACCTTC
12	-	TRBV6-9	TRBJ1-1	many	CASSYDRTEAFF	TGTGCCAGCAGTTACGACAGAACTGAAGCTTTCTTT
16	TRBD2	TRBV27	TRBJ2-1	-	CASSLSVAGGGDEQFF	TGTGCCAGCAGTTTATCCGTAGCGGGAGGGGGGGATGAGCAGTTCTTC
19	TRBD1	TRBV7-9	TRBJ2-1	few	CASSLTGVGYRIAYNEQFF	TGTGCCAGCAGCTTGACAGGGGTTGGGTATAGAATTGCCTACAATGAGCAGTTCTTC
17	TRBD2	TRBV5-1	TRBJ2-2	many	CASSRAGVARDTGELFF	TGCGCCAGCAGTAGGGCGGGAGTGGCCCGCGACACCGGGGAGCTGTTTTTT
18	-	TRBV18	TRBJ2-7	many	CASSPGALLRERSYEQYF	TGTGCCAGCTCACCAGGGGCATTACTCCGGGAGCGGTCCTACGAGCAGTACTTC
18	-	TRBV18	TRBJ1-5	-	CASSPSTLGTTGHQPQHF	TGTGCCAGCTCACCTTCAACGCTAGGGACTACTGGGCATCAGCCCCAGCATTTT
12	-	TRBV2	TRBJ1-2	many	CASSPTPYGYTF	TGTGCCAGCAGCCCAACCCCCTATGGCTACACCTTC
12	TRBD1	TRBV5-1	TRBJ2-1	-	CATTGETNEQFF	TGCGCTACGACAGGGGAGACGAATGAGCAGTTCTTC
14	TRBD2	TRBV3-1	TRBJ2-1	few	CASSQGGYFIEQFF	TGTGCCAGCAGCCAGGGGGGGTATTTTATTGAGCAGTTCTTC
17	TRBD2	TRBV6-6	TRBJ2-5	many	CASSYLTSGRARETQYF	TGTGCCAGCAGTTACCTGACTAGCGGGAGGGCAAGGGAGACCCAGTACTTC
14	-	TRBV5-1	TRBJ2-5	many	CASSSGLPGETQYF	TGCGCCAGCAGCTCCGGACTTCCCGGGGAGACCCAGTACTTC
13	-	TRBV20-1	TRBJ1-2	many	CSARHGRNYGYTF	TGCAGTGCTAGGCACGGCAGGAACTATGGCTACACCTTC
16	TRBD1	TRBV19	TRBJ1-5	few	CASSPLTGGPFDAQHF	TGTGCCAGTAGCCCTCTGACAGGGGGACCGTTTGATGCCCAGCATTTT
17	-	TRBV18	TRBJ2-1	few	CASSPSRGGPAYNEQFF	TGTGCCAGCTCACCATCCAGGGGCGGGCCCGCCTACAATGAGCAGTTCTTC
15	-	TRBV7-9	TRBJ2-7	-	CASSSPDRPIYEQYF	TGTGCCAGCAGCTCCCCCGACAGGCCGATCTACGAGCAGTACTTC
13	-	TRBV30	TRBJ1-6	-	CAWSVRGGSPLHF	TGTGCCTGGAGTGTAAGGGGGGGTTCACCCCTCCACTTT
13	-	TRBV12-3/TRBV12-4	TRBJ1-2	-	CASSLAPDSIDTF	TGTGCCAGCAGTTTAGCCCCGGACAGTATCGACACCTTC
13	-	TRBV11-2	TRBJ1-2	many	CASRRDGDYGYTF	TGTGCCAGCAGGCGGGACGGAGACTATGGCTACACCTTC
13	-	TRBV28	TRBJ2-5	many	CASSLILQETQYF	TGTGCCAGCAGTTTAATCCTCCAAGAGACCCAGTACTTC
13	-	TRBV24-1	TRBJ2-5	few	CATGAGGQETQYF	TGTGCCACCGGGGCCGGGGGCCAAGAGACCCAGTACTTC
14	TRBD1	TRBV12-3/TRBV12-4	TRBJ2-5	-	CASMGDRAQETQYF	TGTGCCAGCATGGGAGACAGGGCACAAGAGACCCAGTACTTC
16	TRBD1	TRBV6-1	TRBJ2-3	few	CASSLDRVGTTDTQYF	TGTGCCAGCAGTCTCGACAGGGTGGGGACCACAGATACGCAGTATTTT